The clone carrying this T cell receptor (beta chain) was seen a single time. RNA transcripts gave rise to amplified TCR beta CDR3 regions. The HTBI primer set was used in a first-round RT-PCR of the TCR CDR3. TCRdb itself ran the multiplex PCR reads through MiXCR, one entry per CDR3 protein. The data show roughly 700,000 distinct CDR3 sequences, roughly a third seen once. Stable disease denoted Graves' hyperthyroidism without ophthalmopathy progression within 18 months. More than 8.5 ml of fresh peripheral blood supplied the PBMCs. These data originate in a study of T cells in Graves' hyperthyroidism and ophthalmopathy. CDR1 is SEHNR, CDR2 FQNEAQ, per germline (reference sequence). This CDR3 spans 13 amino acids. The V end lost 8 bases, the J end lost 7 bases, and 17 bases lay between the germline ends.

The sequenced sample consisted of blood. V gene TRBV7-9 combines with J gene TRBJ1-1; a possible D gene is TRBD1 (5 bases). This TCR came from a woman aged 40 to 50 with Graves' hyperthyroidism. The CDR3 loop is CASGGEGKREAFF. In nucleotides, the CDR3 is TGTGCCAGCGGGGGAGAGGGGAAGCGTGAAGCTTTCTTT.